These T cell receptor beta chains were read from a single sample in a study of T cell changes during pregnancy in multiple sclerosis. TCRdb's copy holds only in-frame clones and misses some; the assay was immunoSEQ multiplex PCR. Of over 45,000 clones in the sample, about 90% were seen once. The sample in question was CD4+ T cells from peripheral blood mononuclear cells, obtained after pregnancy. The receptors were sampled from a female donor with multiple sclerosis, enrolled in a pregnancy study. Each CDR3 is given with its conserved first and last residue. D genes are given only for firm matches. Not every row has a clone size; where given, it reads once, few, many or a size class.

TRBV7-2	.	TRBJ2-5	.	CASSASRETQYF	TGTGCCAGCAGCGCCTCTAGGGAGACCCAGTACTTC
TRBV12-5	TRBD1	TRBJ2-7	.	CASGLNIDASGQGYYEQYF	TGTGCTAGTGGTTTGAACATTGACGCTTCGGGACAGGGTTACTACGAGCAGTACTTC
TRBV4-3	.	TRBJ2-3	.	CASSQDGGVGDTQYF	TGCGCCAGCAGCCAAGACGGGGGAGTAGGAGATACGCAGTATTTT
TRBV7-2	TRBD2	TRBJ2-5	.	CASSSLTSGRDWGGETQYF	TGTGCCAGCAGCTCCCTGACTAGCGGGAGGGACTGGGGCGGCGAGACCCAGTACTTC
TRBV7-3	.	TRBJ2-5	.	CASSLNEGARETQYF	TGTGCCAGCAGCTTAAATGAAGGGGCAAGAGAGACCCAGTACTTC
TRBV5-6	.	TRBJ2-2	.	CASTRVGELFF	TGTGCCAGCACCCGAGTCGGGGAGCTGTTTTTT
TRBV10-3	.	TRBJ2-1	.	CAISESYWSSYNEQFF	TGTGCCATCAGTGAGTCGTATTGGAGCTCCTACAATGAGCAGTTCTTC
TRBV6-1	TRBD1	TRBJ2-1	.	CASSEGRQGFREQFF	TGTGCCAGCAGTGAAGGTCGACAGGGGTTTCGGGAGCAGTTCTTC
TRBV11-2	TRBD1	TRBJ2-7	.	CASSLETGALHEQYF	TGTGCCAGCAGCTTAGAGACAGGGGCACTACACGAGCAGTACTTC
TRBV6-6	TRBD2	TRBJ2-1	once	CASTTGTSGRRNEQFF	TGTGCCAGCACCACGGGGACTAGCGGGCGTAGAAATGAGCAGTTCTTC
TRBV6-5	.	TRBJ1-3	.	CASSLGGTIYF	TGTGCCAGCAGCCTCGGTGGCACCATATATTTT
TRBV6-6	.	TRBJ2-6	.	CASSYGGSGANVLTF	TGTGCCAGCAGTTACGGCGGCTCTGGGGCCAACGTCCTGACTTTC
TRBV11-2	.	TRBJ2-5	once	CASSLGARGQETQYF	TGTGCCAGCAGTCTAGGGGCTCGGGGGCAAGAGACCCAGTACTTC
TRBV9	.	TRBJ2-4	.	CASSVLMEAGPTKNIQYF	TGTGCCAGCAGCGTACTCATGGAGGCGGGACCAACCAAAAACATTCAGTACTTC
TRBV19	TRBD2	TRBJ2-5	.	CASSAGGWRETQYF	TGTGCCAGTAGCGCGGGGGGGTGGAGGGAGACCCAGTACTTC
TRBV27	.	TRBJ1-2	few	CASGQGYGYTF	TGTGCCAGCGGGCAGGGCTATGGCTACACCTTC
TRBV6-1	.	TRBJ2-1	.	CASTRGEQFF	TGTGCCAGCACAAGGGGTGAGCAGTTCTTC
TRBV9	.	TRBJ2-7	.	CASSVVDGAYEQYF	TGTGCCAGCAGCGTAGTTGACGGAGCCTACGAGCAGTACTTC
TRBV2	.	TRBJ2-3	.	CASRTRSTDTQYF	TGTGCCAGCAGAACTAGGTCGACAGATACGCAGTATTTT
TRBV5-1	.	TRBJ1-1	.	CASSTGYTEAFF	TGCGCCAGCAGCACAGGCTACACTGAAGCTTTCTTT
TRBV6-6	TRBD1	TRBJ1-1	.	CASSPGQDYLNTEAFF	TGTGCCAGCAGTCCGGGACAGGACTACTTGAACACTGAAGCTTTCTTT
TRBV23-1	TRBD1	TRBJ2-7	.	CASSRWTGGSYEQYF	TGCGCCAGCAGTCGATGGACAGGGGGATCCTACGAGCAGTACTTC
TRBV29-1	.	TRBJ1-1	.	CSVEVFRGNTEAFF	TGCAGCGTTGAAGTTTTTCGGGGGAACACTGAAGCTTTCTTT
TRBV19	.	TRBJ1-1	.	CASSIPGGRRTEAFF	TGTGCCAGTAGTATCCCGGGGGGCAGACGGACTGAAGCTTTCTTT